This entry lists 30 T cell receptor beta chains sequenced from one sample in a study of tumor-infiltrating lymphocytes in localized non-small cell lung cancer. TCRdb's table, derived via immunoSEQ multiplex PCR, lists solely in-frame clones and lacks some. Among 9,500 to 15,000 clones listed, about 78% were seen once. Sequenced: uninvolved lung tissue not adjacent to the tumor. These receptors were taken from a human donor with non-small cell lung cancer.

This CDR3 is CASSQVQGNNEQFF. The CDR3 DNA is TGCGCCAGCAGCCAAGTACAGGGCAACAATGAGCAGTTCTTC. The V call is TRBV4-1, the J call TRBJ2-1; D is possibly TRBD1 (6 bases). Germline values: CDR1 MGHRA, CDR2 YSYEKL. There are 14 residues in the CDR3. The V and J ends lost 1 base and 5 bases respectively, with 9 bases between them.

This clone showed up just once. The J gene is TRBJ1-1, the V gene TRBV10-3; a weak D match, TRBD1 (5 bases). CDR1 ENHRY and CDR2 SYGVKD come from the germline V gene. V lost 5 bases and J lost 1, with 8 bases in between. The CDR3 contains 13 residues. The CDR3 spells CAISQGKNTEAFF. As DNA, the CDR3 is TGTGCCATCAGTCAGGGTAAGAACACTGAAGCTTTCTTT.

CDR3 in DNA: TGCGCCAGCAGCTTGGGTGGGAGGACCTACAATGAGCAGTTCTTC. Encoded protein: CASSLGGRTYNEQFF. The rearrangement uses TRBV5-1 and TRBJ2-1; possible D gene TRBD2, 6 bases. In germline, CDR1 is SGHRS, CDR2 YFSETQ. The V end was cut by 0 bases, the J end by 2 bases, with 9 bases between. This CDR3 has 15 residues.

The rearrangement uses TRBV2 and TRBJ1-1; the D gene is possibly TRBD1 (5 bases). The CDR3 covers 12 residues. CDR1 is SNHLY, CDR2 FYNNEI, per germline. V gave up 1 base and J gave up 10 bases, with 10 bases separating them. The CDR3 sequence is CASSEGQRGAFF. The CDR3 DNA is TGTGCCAGCAGTGAAGGACAGCGAGGAGCTTTCTTT. Based on the CDR3 plus reference TRBV2 and TRBJ1-1, the full variable domain is EPEVTQTPSHQVTQMGQEVILRCVPISNHLYFYWYRQILGQKVEFLVSFYNNEISEKSEIFDDQFSVERPDGSNFTLKIRSTKLEDSAMYFCASSEGQRGAFFGQGTRLTVV.

The rearrangement links TRBV19 to TRBJ2-5, with no clear D. The ends were cut back, 8 bases at V and 4 bases at J, with 17 bases in the middle. The germline CDR1 and CDR2 sequences are LNHDA and SQIVND (reference sequence). This CDR3 has 14 residues. The CDR3 DNA follows: TGTGCCAGTTCCCCCGGGTGGATAGGAGAGACCCAGTACTTC. This gives the protein CASSPGWIGETQYF.

The gene calls are TRBV2 and TRBJ1-1; D is undetermined. Germline CDR1 SNHLY, CDR2 FYNNEI. V was pared by 6 bases and J by 6 bases, with 11 bases between. This CDR3 region has 12 residues. CDR3 sequence: CASSLSGAEAFF. DNA of the CDR3: TGTGCCAGCAGCCTCTCGGGCGCTGAAGCTTTCTTT.

V and J are TRBV7-2 and TRBJ2-6; D perhaps matches TRBD2 (5 bases). Trimming removed 5 bases at V and 0 bases at J, with 17 bases between. The germline CDR1 and CDR2 sequences are SGHTA and FQGNSA. The CDR3 has 18 amino acids. CDR3 DNA sequence: TGTGCCAGCAGCCCCGAGGGCGGACGCCTCTCTGGGGCCAACGTCCTGACTTTC. Protein sequence: CASSPEGGRLSGANVLTF.

The V gene is TRBV7-3, the J gene TRBJ2-7; 12 nucleotides match TRBD1. This CDR3 is 13 amino acids long. V lost 8 bases and J lost 6; bases outside the gene matches: 5. Germline V gene sequence: CDR1 SGHTA, CDR2 FQGTGA. The CDR3 sequence is CASGTGGGGEQYF. CDR3 coding DNA: TGTGCCAGCGGGACAGGGGGCGGCGGCGAGCAGTACTTC.

The chain links TRBV6-5 to TRBJ1-2; D possibly corresponds to TRBD1 (6 bases). The length of the CDR3 is 15 residues. Trimming removed 5 bases at V and 4 bases at J, with 17 bases between. Germline V CDR1 and CDR2: MNHEY, SVGAGI. In DNA form, the CDR3 reads TGTGCCAGCAGTAAGCGGGGGGGCCTACTCTATGGCTACACCTTC. Translated, it gives CASSKRGGLLYGYTF.

This chain links TRBV7-3 with TRBJ1-5, with a tentative D call TRBD1 (5 bases). The V and J ends lost 5 bases and 9 bases respectively, with 17 bases between them. Germline values: CDR1 SGHTA, CDR2 FQGTGA. The CDR3 loop spans 14 amino acids. CDR3 sequence (DNA): TGTGCCAGCAGCCTAATGGGGACTCCCTCGCCCCAGCATTTT. Its protein is CASSLMGTPSPQHF.

The rearrangement uses TRBV6-5 and TRBJ2-3, with a possible D match to TRBD1 (6 bases). Per the germline V gene, CDR1 is MNHEY and CDR2 is SVGAGI. The CDR3 has 15 residues. The V and J ends lost 5 bases and 5 bases respectively, with 17 bases between them. CDR3 nucleotide sequence: TGTGCCAGCAGTCTCTCAGGGGCGGGTGGAGATACGCAGTATTTT. It translates to CASSLSGAGGDTQYF.

The rearrangement uses TRBV9 and TRBJ2-5; 10 bases align to TRBD2. The CDR3 is 15 residues long. Trimming at V came to 5 bases and at J to 4 bases, leaving 8 bases not matched to a gene. Germline V lookup: CDR1 SGDLS, CDR2 YYNGEE. The CDR3 reads CASSRAGGFLETQYF. The CDR3, as DNA: TGTGCCAGCAGTAGAGCGGGAGGGTTCTTAGAGACCCAGTACTTC.

This chain links TRBV28 with TRBJ2-3; TRBD2 aligns across 9 bases. The CDR3 is made up of 21 amino acids. The V gene end was trimmed by 7 bases and the J gene end by 6 bases; junction bases not matched to a gene: 29. Germline V gene lookup returns CDR1 MDHEN and CDR2 SYDVKM. CDR3 residues: CASKVSKTQGLAGPFMDTQYF. CDR3 DNA: TGTGCCAGCAAAGTGTCTAAGACTCAAGGGCTAGCGGGACCTTTTATGGATACGCAGTATTTT.

The chain is built from TRBV6-5 and TRBJ2-5, with a tentative D call TRBD1 (6 bases). V was pared by 0 bases and J by 5 bases, with 7 bases between. Looked up from germline, CDR1 is MNHEY and CDR2 is SVGAGI. The CDR3 spans 13 residues. The CDR3 nucleotides read TGTGCCAGCAGTTACTCTGGACAGGAGACCCAGTACTTC. Its translation is CASSYSGQETQYF.

This clone was seen once. DNA for the CDR3: TGTGCCAGCAGTCCTGACAGGGGTTATCAGCCCCAGCATTTT. Translating it yields CASSPDRGYQPQHF. The V and J genes are TRBV28 and TRBJ1-5; 8 bases align to TRBD1. Germline CDR1 and CDR2: MDHEN and SYDVKM. The CDR3 contains 14 residues. The V segment lost 5 bases and the J segment 5 bases; nucleotides outside the gene matches: 5. The full variable domain, completed using reference TRBV28 and TRBJ1-5, is DVKVTQSSRYLVKRTGEKVFLECVQDMDHENMFWYRQDPGLGLRLIYFSYDVKMKEKGDIPEGYSVSREKKERFSLILESASTNQTSMYLCASSPDRGYQPQHFGDGTRLSIL.

The chain recombines TRBV7-8 with TRBJ2-3; 10 positions match TRBD1. Trimming at V came to 4 bases and at J to 2 bases, leaving 3 bases not matched to a gene. The CDR3 runs 15 residues. CDR1 SGHVS and CDR2 FQNEAQ come from the germline V gene. This chain's CDR3 is CASSWDRGDTDTQYF. CDR3 coding DNA: TGTGCCAGCAGCTGGGACAGGGGAGACACAGATACGCAGTATTTT.

The chain carries TRBV5-4 and TRBJ2-5, with 7 bases identical to TRBD1. The CDR3 spans 14 residues. Germline CDR1 SGHNT, CDR2 YYREEE (reference sequence). Germline trimming cut 0 bases from V and 3 bases from J; bases unmatched to any gene: 2. This CDR3 is CASSLVGTEETQYF. In DNA, the CDR3 is TGTGCCAGCAGCTTGGTCGGGACAGAAGAGACCCAGTACTTC.

This clone was found once. This rearrangement joins TRBV5-1 to TRBJ2-7; D possibly corresponds to TRBD2 (6 bases). The germline V and J ends were trimmed by 0 bases and 4 bases, with 14 bases remaining between them. Germline V CDR1 and CDR2: SGHRS, YFSETQ. The CDR3 loop spans 15 amino acids. CDR3 protein: CASSLGSSEIYEQYF. The CDR3 region has the DNA TGCGCCAGCAGCTTGGGATCTAGCGAGATATACGAGCAGTACTTC.

This chain uses TRBV6-1 with TRBJ2-1; D uncertain. Germline-derived CDR1 and CDR2 are MNHNS and SASEGT. Between the trimmed V and J ends, which lost 5 bases and 8 bases, there was a span of 13 bases. The CDR3 sequence is 13 residues long. The CDR3 loop reads CASSYSPGYEQFF. The CDR3 region has the DNA TGTGCCAGCAGTTATTCTCCCGGGTATGAGCAGTTCTTC.

This clone has just a few counts. This chain links TRBV19 with TRBJ1-5; D is unclear. This CDR3 region has 15 residues. The germline gives CDR1 LNHDA, CDR2 SQIVND (reference sequence). V was clipped by 5 bases and J by 6 bases, with 17 bases between them. The chain's CDR3 is CASSHGGHSLQPQHF. The CDR3 DNA is TGTGCCAGTAGTCACGGAGGCCATTCCCTTCAGCCCCAGCATTTT. The full variable domain, in which reference TRBV19 and TRBJ1-5 provide the parts outside the CDR3, is DGGITQSPKYLFRKEGQNVTLSCEQNLNHDAMYWYRQDPGQGLRLIYYSQIVNDFQKGDIAEGYSVSREKKESFPLTVTSAQKNPTAFYLCASSHGGHSLQPQHFGDGTRLSIL.

The rearrangement uses TRBV7-9 and TRBJ2-2; no clear D. The CDR3 consists of 17 residues. CDR1 and CDR2 from the germline V gene are SEHNR and FQNEAQ (reference sequence). Trimming removed 1 base at V and 3 bases at J, with 15 bases between. CDR3 DNA sequence: TGTGCCAGCAGCTTAGTCCCCTGGACCCCTGACACCGGGGAGCTGTTTTTT. Translated: CASSLVPWTPDTGELFF. Looking up the rest from reference TRBV7-9 and TRBJ2-2 gives the full variable domain: DTGVSQNPRHKITKRGQNVTFRCDPISEHNRLYWYRQTLGQGPEFLTYFQNEAQLEKSRLLSDRFSAERPKGSFSTLEIQRTEQGDSAMYLCASSLVPWTPDTGELFFGEGSRLTVL.

V and J are TRBV7-3 and TRBJ2-1; 7 bases line up with TRBD1. CDR1 SGHTA and CDR2 FQGTGA come from the germline V gene. The CDR3 is 16 residues long. V shed 5 bases, J shed 5 bases, and the junction held 12 bases outside the gene matches. As DNA, the CDR3 is TGTGCCAGCAGCCCAAGGGCCGGGACAGTTAACAATGAGCAGTTCTTC. Translation gives CASSPRAGTVNNEQFF.

The V and J genes are TRBV7-9 and TRBJ2-7; 10 nucleotides agree with TRBD2. The CDR3 is made up of 16 amino acids. The germline gives CDR1 SEHNR, CDR2 FQNEAQ (reference sequence). J lost 5 bases, V lost 1 base, and 8 bases had no gene match. CDR3 bases: TGTGCCAGCAGCTTAGGTCCCGCTAGCGGGAGCCACGAGCAGTACTTC. Protein sequence: CASSLGPASGSHEQYF. Looking up the rest from reference TRBV7-9 and TRBJ2-7 gives the full variable domain: DTGVSQNPRHKITKRGQNVTFRCDPISEHNRLYWYRQTLGQGPEFLTYFQNEAQLEKSRLLSDRFSAERPKGSFSTLEIQRTEQGDSAMYLCASSLGPASGSHEQYFGPGTRLTVT.

The rearrangement links TRBV9 to TRBJ2-5, with D hard to call. This CDR3 has 19 residues. Trimming removed 2 bases from V and 1 base from J, with 24 bases in between. Germline-derived CDR1 and CDR2 are SGDLS and YYNGEE. CDR3 in amino acids: CASSVHSSLPSAVQETQYF. DNA of the CDR3: TGTGCCAGCAGCGTTCACAGTAGCTTACCTTCGGCGGTCCAAGAGACCCAGTACTTC.

This clone showed up just once. This chain uses TRBV6-5 with TRBJ1-2; 8 positions match TRBD1. Germline assignment: CDR1 MNHEY and CDR2 SVGAGI. J lost 5 bases, V lost 8 bases, and 10 bases had no gene match. The CDR3 length is 14 residues. CDR3 in amino acids: CASGQGTTLYGYTF. Here the CDR3 DNA reads TGTGCCAGCGGACAGGGCACAACGCTGTATGGCTACACCTTC.

The chain links TRBV7-8 to TRBJ1-1, with no clear D. The CDR3 spans 14 residues. With 1 base removed from V and 2 bases from J, the gap between germline ends came to 8 bases. CDR1 is SGHVS, CDR2 FQNEAQ, per germline. The CDR3 is CASSLVSGNTEAFF. CDR3 DNA: TGTGCCAGCAGCTTAGTATCGGGAAACACTGAAGCTTTCTTT.

This chain links TRBV5-1 with TRBJ2-1; 13 bases are a match to TRBD2. Germline V gene data show CDR1 as SGHRS and CDR2 as YFSETQ. The CDR3 sequence is 16 residues long. With 4 bases clipped from V and 1 base from J, the junction kept 2 bases outside the gene matches. This CDR3 reads CASSRTSGGSYNEQFF. The DNA of the CDR3 is TGCGCCAGCAGCCGGACTAGCGGGGGATCCTACAATGAGCAGTTCTTC.

This clone is deemed medium-sized. The rearrangement links TRBV2 to TRBJ2-5; D may be TRBD1 (6 bases). This CDR3 is built from 14 residues. Germline V gene data show CDR1 as SNHLY and CDR2 as FYNNEI. V was shortened by 2 bases and J by 5 bases, with 12 bases between the two germline ends. DNA for the CDR3: TGTGCCAGCAGTGAACAGGGGCGCTGGGAGACCCAGTACTTC. Protein: CASSEQGRWETQYF. The whole variable domain, filled in from reference TRBV2 and TRBJ2-5, reads EPEVTQTPSHQVTQMGQEVILRCVPISNHLYFYWYRQILGQKVEFLVSFYNNEISEKSEIFDDQFSVERPDGSNFTLKIRSTKLEDSAMYFCASSEQGRWETQYFGPGTRLLVL.

The J gene is TRBJ1-1, the V gene TRBV2; TRBD1 matches at 7 bases. CDR3 length equals 13 residues. In germline, CDR1 is SNHLY, CDR2 FYNNEI. The junction had 10 bases not matched to a gene; V was cut back by 10 bases and J by 5 bases. The CDR3 region has the DNA TGTGCCACCACAAGGGGGACAGCAACTGAAGCTTTCTTT. This codes for CATTRGTATEAFF.

The J gene is TRBJ2-1, the V gene TRBV30, with 14 bases that match TRBD2. Trimming cost V 1 base and J 11 bases; bases outside gene matches: 7. The CDR3 consists of 15 residues. CDR1 is GTSNPN and CDR2 is SVGIG in the germline V gene (reference sequence). This CDR3 reads CAWSGGLAGASQQFF. In nucleotides, the CDR3 is TGTGCCTGGAGTGGGGGACTAGCGGGAGCCTCGCAGCAGTTCTTC.